One sample yielded the 2 T cell receptor beta chains listed below, sequenced in a study of CXCR3-negative and CXCR3-positive naive CD8 T cells. Whole-study results and caveats: The study found more hydrophobic TRB CDR3s in CXCR3-positive naive cells than in CXCR3-negative naive cells.

No antigen has been assigned to these receptors. The TRB cDNA libraries were prepared by 5' RACE with UMI labels. TCRdb reprocessed the 5' RACE reads and reports one entry per CDR3 protein, with no DNA. The table gives tens of thousands of distinct CDR3 sequences; the top ten clones make up 0.5% to 0.55% of it. Specimen: naive CXCR3+ CD8+ T cells from blood. The subset: CD45RO-CCR7+CD27+CD95- naive CD8+ T cells expressing CXCR3 (TNR3+). The source is a human donor in good health. Some clones in this sample may be carry-over from other donors' samples.

The J gene is TRBJ2-1, the V gene TRBV13; TCRdb outputs TRBD2, but without DNA this stays unchecked. Germline CDR1 is PRHDT and CDR2 is FYEKMQ (reference sequence). The CDR3 length is 18 residues. CDR3 protein: CASSPGTSGGLSYNEQFF.

The V and J genes are TRBV28 and TRBJ2-5; the D gene TCRdb calls, TRBD1, cannot be checked with no DNA. The CDR3 consists of 11 residues. Germline-derived CDR1 and CDR2 are MDHEN and SYDVKM. The CDR3 is CASRQGETQYF.